Below are 22 T cell receptor beta chains sequenced from a single sample in a study of Tregs in tolerant kidney transplant recipients. Assay used: immunoSEQ multiplex PCR; TCRdb lists only in-frame clones, some missing. This table holds some 240,000 clones, roughly 84% found once. Sequenced: CD4+ T cells from blood. The receptors derive from a human donor in good health.

This chain joins TRBV19 and TRBJ1-5, with D hard to call. In germline, CDR1 is LNHDA, CDR2 SQIVND (reference sequence). Trimming pared 2 bases from V and 0 bases from J, leaving 14 bases between. The CDR3 contains 17 residues. CDR3 sequence: CASSISLSVSSNQPQHF. CDR3 DNA sequence: TGTGCCAGTAGTATAAGCCTTTCGGTTAGTAGCAATCAGCCCCAGCATTTT.

V and J are TRBV29-1 and TRBJ1-4, with D possibly matching TRBD1 (6 bases). This CDR3 spans 15 amino acids. CDR1 and CDR2 (germline): SQVTM, ANQGSEA. V was clipped by 8 bases and J by 7 bases, with 23 bases between them. For the CDR3, the DNA is TGCAGCTACAAGGGGGGGCACCCCCTGGCTGAAAAACTGTTTTTT. Residues: CSYKGGHPLAEKLFF.

The chain is built from TRBV7-3 and TRBJ2-3; unclear D gene. Germline V CDR1 and CDR2: SGHTA, FQGTGA. V was clipped by 0 bases and J by 4 bases, with 5 bases between them. CDR3 length equals 13 residues. CDR3 sequence: CASSLTYADTQYF. In DNA, the CDR3 is TGTGCCAGCAGCTTAACCTACGCAGATACGCAGTATTTT. Full variable domain (missing parts from reference TRBV7-3 and TRBJ2-3): GAGVSQTPSNKVTEKGKYVELRCDPISGHTALYWYRQSLGQGPEFLIYFQGTGAADDSGLPNDRFFAVRPEGSVSTLKIQRTERGDSAVYLCASSLTYADTQYFGPGTRLTVL.

Written as DNA, the CDR3 is TGTGCCAGCAGCTTAGGAGTCCCGGGACTAGCGGGGGCAGATACGCAGTATTTT. Encoded protein: CASSLGVPGLAGADTQYF. This rearrangement joins TRBV11-2 to TRBJ2-3; TRBD2 matches at 14 bases. Germline V gives CDR1 SGHAT, CDR2 FQNNGV. The CDR3 length is 18 residues. The trim removed 1 base at V and 4 bases at J, leaving 7 bases unmatched.

This rearrangement joins TRBV4-1 to TRBJ2-3; D is undetermined. The CDR3 extends over 13 amino acids. V lost 0 bases and J lost 10, with 11 bases in between. The germline V gene has CDR1 MGHRA and CDR2 YSYEKL. The CDR3 spells CASSQDFKEPQYF. The CDR3 nucleotides are TGCGCCAGCAGCCAAGATTTCAAGGAACCGCAGTATTTT.

V and J are TRBV25-1 and TRBJ1-1; the D gene is possibly TRBD1 (6 bases). V shed 5 bases and J shed 3 bases, with 16 bases lying between them. The CDR3 loop spans 15 amino acids. CDR1 and CDR2 from the germline V gene are MGHDK and SYGVNS. The CDR3 protein is CASSTPASGDTEAFF. DNA for the CDR3: TGTGCCAGCAGTACCCCTGCGTCAGGGGACACTGAAGCTTTCTTT.

The V and J genes are TRBV5-6 and TRBJ2-7, with a possible D match to TRBD1 (6 bases). The length of the CDR3 is 15 residues. The germline V gene encodes CDR1 SGHDT and CDR2 YYEEEE. Between the trimmed V and J ends, which lost 3 bases and 0 bases, there was a span of 13 bases. The DNA of the CDR3 is TGTGCCAGCAGCTCAACAGGGTTTAGCTCCTACGAGCAGTACTTC. Encoded protein: CASSSTGFSSYEQYF.

The chain employs TRBV7-6 and TRBJ1-1; D possibly corresponds to TRBD1 (5 bases). The V and J ends lost 5 bases and 1 base respectively, with 11 bases between them. The CDR3 extends over 14 amino acids. Germline V gene data show CDR1 as SGHVS and CDR2 as FNYEAQ. CDR3 protein: CASSPGTENTEAFF. DNA of the CDR3: TGTGCCAGCAGCCCCGGGACGGAGAACACTGAAGCTTTCTTT.

This clone was seen once. The rearrangement joins TRBV11-2 to TRBJ2-5, with 9 bases identical to TRBD1. CDR1 SGHAT and CDR2 FQNNGV come from the germline V gene. V dropped 4 bases and J dropped 1; count of bases not matched to a gene: 4. The CDR3 length is 15 residues. CDR3 residues: CASSSDRGPQETQYF. DNA for the CDR3: TGTGCCAGCAGCTCGGACAGGGGTCCCCAAGAGACCCAGTACTTC.

This clone has just one count. The V gene is TRBV7-8, the J gene TRBJ1-5; 7 nucleotides line up with TRBD1. Losses at the gene ends were 7 bases for V and 3 bases for J; bases not matched to a gene: 9. The CDR3 is 15 residues long. The germline CDR1 and CDR2 sequences are SGHVS and FQNEAQ. The CDR3 nucleotides are TGTGCCAGCACCCCAGAAGGGACAGACAATCAGCCCCAGCATTTT. It is translated as CASTPEGTDNQPQHF.

The V call is TRBV29-1, the J call TRBJ2-7; 9 bases match TRBD1. CDR1 is SQVTM and CDR2 is ANQGSEA in the germline V gene. The trim removed 2 bases at V and 6 bases at J, leaving 8 bases unmatched. This CDR3 has 14 residues. CDR3 nucleotides: TGCAGCGTTGAAATGGGGACAGGGAAGGTCGAGCAGTACTTC. Translated, it gives CSVEMGTGKVEQYF.

The chain combines TRBV27 with TRBJ1-1, with D maybe TRBD1 (5 bases). Trimming stripped 5 bases from V and 3 bases from J, with 13 bases between. There are 14 residues in the CDR3. Germline CDR1 is MNHEY and CDR2 is SMNVEV (reference sequence). The CDR3 here is CASSSQGSDTEAFF. CDR3 bases: TGTGCCAGCAGTAGTCAGGGTTCTGACACTGAAGCTTTCTTT.

The V gene is TRBV4-2, the J gene TRBJ1-3, with a possible D match to TRBD1 (5 bases). The CDR3 has 15 amino acids. V lost 0 bases, J lost 1 base, and 7 bases lay in between. From germline, CDR1 is LGHNA and CDR2 YNFKEQ. The CDR3: CASSQDWGSGNTIYF. The CDR3 DNA reads as TGTGCCAGCAGCCAAGACTGGGGGTCTGGAAACACCATATATTTT.

CDR3 coding DNA: TGCGCCAGCTCCTGGAATTTAGTGGGGACCCAGTACTTC. Protein: CASSWNLVGTQYF. The chain recombines TRBV5-1 with TRBJ2-5; D uncertain. Germline CDR1 is SGHRS and CDR2 is YFSETQ. V was pared by 7 bases and J by 7 bases, with 17 bases between. The CDR3 sequence is 13 residues long. The whole variable domain, filled in from reference TRBV5-1 and TRBJ2-5, reads KAGVTQTPRYLIKTRGQQVTLSCSPISGHRSVSWYQQTPGQGLQFLFEYFSETQRNKGNFPGRFSGRQFSNSRSEMNVSTLELGDSALYLCASSWNLVGTQYFGPGTRLLVL.

The genes are TRBV7-2 and TRBJ2-5; D is unclear. The CDR3 sequence is 13 residues long. Between the trimmed V and J ends, which lost 3 bases and 5 bases, there was a span of 10 bases. Germline V gene sequence: CDR1 SGHTA, CDR2 FQGNSA. Written as DNA, the CDR3 is TGTGCCAGCAGCTTGTTCGCCGAGGAGACCCAGTACTTC. Translated: CASSLFAEETQYF.

The chain recombines TRBV7-9 with TRBJ1-2, with TRBD1 matching 7 bases. Germline V gives CDR1 SEHNR, CDR2 FQNEAQ (reference sequence). The V gene end was trimmed by 2 bases and the J gene end by 8 bases; junction bases not matched to a gene: 11. The CDR3 length is 15 residues. The CDR3 reads CASSLKPGTAGGYTF. In nucleotides, the CDR3 is TGTGCCAGCAGCTTAAAGCCCGGGACAGCGGGAGGCTACACCTTC.

This clone was seen a single time. Other DNA sequences in this specimen translate into the identical CDR3. This chain joins TRBV28 and TRBJ1-5; D ambiguous. The CDR3 has 12 amino acids. Germline CDR1 and CDR2: MDHEN and SYDVKM. Trimming removed 6 bases at V and 4 bases at J, with 7 bases between. The CDR3 region is CASREGNQPQHF. CDR3 in DNA: TGTGCCAGCAGGGAGGGTAATCAGCCCCAGCATTTT.

The rearrangement uses TRBV6-6 and TRBJ2-7; D call uncertain. Germline CDR1 MNHNY, CDR2 SVGAGI (reference sequence). Trimming pared 2 bases from V and 2 bases from J, leaving 16 bases between. The CDR3 length is 16 residues. The CDR3 spells CASSYPLGRLAYEQYF. In DNA form, the CDR3 reads TGTGCCAGCAGTTACCCTCTCGGAAGGCTAGCCTACGAGCAGTACTTC.

CDR3 amino acids: CASSQEGTAIGPQHF. The CDR3 DNA follows: TGTGCCAGCAGCCAAGAAGGAACAGCTATTGGGCCCCAGCATTTT. The V gene is TRBV4-2, the J gene TRBJ1-5; D gene uncertain. In germline, CDR1 is LGHNA, CDR2 YNFKEQ. CDR3 size: 15 residues. V dropped 0 bases and J dropped 9 bases, with 15 bases sitting between them.

The gene calls are TRBV11-3 and TRBJ2-1; no firm D call. The CDR3 is 13 amino acids. Germline V gene sequence: CDR1 SGHNT, CDR2 YENEEA. Deletions cut 0 bases from V and 10 bases from J, with 10 bases between. CDR3 nucleotide sequence: TGTGCCAGCAGCTTAGAGGTGGGTAGCGAGCAGTTCTTC. Its translation: CASSLEVGSEQFF.

The V call is TRBV6-6, the J call TRBJ1-2, with 9 bases fitting TRBD1. CDR1 is MNHNY and CDR2 is SVGAGI in the germline V gene (reference sequence). V shed 8 bases and J 6 bases; nucleotides not matched to a gene: 4. The CDR3 has 12 amino acids. CDR3 protein: CASEGQGNGYTF. The DNA for the CDR3 is TGTGCCAGCGAGGGACAGGGCAATGGCTACACCTTC.

The V and J genes are TRBV27 and TRBJ1-1; TRBD1 might be the D (6 bases). Trimming shortened V by 8 bases and J by 1 base, and 17 bases separated the two germline ends. Per the germline V gene, CDR1 is MNHEY and CDR2 is SMNVEV (reference sequence). This CDR3 has 15 amino acids. This CDR3 reads CASLSLIQGNTEAFF. In DNA form, the CDR3 reads TGTGCCAGCCTCAGCCTAATACAGGGGAACACTGAAGCTTTCTTT.